This TCR beta chain originates from a study of T cell responses to AZD1222 COVID-19 vaccine. Trimming removed 1 base from V and 0 bases from J, with 8 bases in between. The germline V gene has CDR1 SEHNR and CDR2 FQNEAQ (reference sequence). The CDR3 runs to 15 residues. Clones were sequenced by immunoSEQ multiplex PCR, and TCRdb holds only the in-frame ones, with some missing. The sample has roughly 200,000 clones; 80% to 95% are singletons. The sequence derives from an adult who received the AZD1222 COVID-19 vaccine. The sequenced sample was peripheral blood, obtained 28 days after the second AZD1222 dose. V gene TRBV7-9 combines with J gene TRBJ2-3; the D is unclear. The CDR3 DNA is TGTGCCAGCAGCTTAGAAGCAGGTAGCACAGATACGCAGTATTTT. Translating it yields CASSLEAGSTDTQYF.